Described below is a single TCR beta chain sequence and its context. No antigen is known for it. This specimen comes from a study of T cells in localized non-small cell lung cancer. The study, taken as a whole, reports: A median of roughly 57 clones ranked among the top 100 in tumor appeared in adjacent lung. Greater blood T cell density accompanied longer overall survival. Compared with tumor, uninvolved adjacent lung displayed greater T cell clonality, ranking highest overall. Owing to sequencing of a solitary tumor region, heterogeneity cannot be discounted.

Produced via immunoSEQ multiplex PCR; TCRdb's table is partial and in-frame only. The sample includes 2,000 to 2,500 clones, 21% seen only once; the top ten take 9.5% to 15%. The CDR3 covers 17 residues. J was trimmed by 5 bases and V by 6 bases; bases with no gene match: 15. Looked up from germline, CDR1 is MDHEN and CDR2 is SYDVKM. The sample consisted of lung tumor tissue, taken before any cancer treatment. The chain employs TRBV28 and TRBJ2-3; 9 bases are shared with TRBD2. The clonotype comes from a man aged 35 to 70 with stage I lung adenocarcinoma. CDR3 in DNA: TGTGCCAGCAGCCTAGGGCCTCTAGCGGGATGGGGAGATACGCAGTATTTT. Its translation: CASSLGPLAGWGDTQYF.